A single sample is the source of the 23 T cell receptor beta chains below, sequenced in a study of blood T cell repertoires in COVID-19. Here immunoSEQ multiplex PCR was the method, and the copy in TCRdb shows in-frame clones only, minus some. The table includes roughly 310,000 clones, 90% detected once. Sequenced sample: peripheral blood. The receptors come from a woman aged 30 to 39 with COVID-19, enrolled during active disease.

This clone was counted at least ten times. V is TRBV3-1 (or the pseudogene TRBV3-2) and J is TRBJ2-7; TRBD2 matches 14 bases. The CDR3 has 15 amino acids. The germline V gene encodes CDR1 LGHDT and CDR2 YNNKEL (reference sequence). With 4 bases clipped from V and 7 bases from J, the junction kept 6 bases outside the gene matches. The CDR3 DNA is TGTGCCAGCAGCCCCGGACTAGCGGGAGGTCGGGAGCAGTACTTC. Its protein is CASSPGLAGGREQYF.

CDR3 sequence: CASSLQGSGGYTF. The CDR3 nucleotides are TGTGCCAGCAGCTTGCAGGGCTCTGGCGGCTACACCTTC. The rearrangement uses TRBV7-2 and TRBJ1-2, with D perhaps TRBD1 (5 bases). The germline V gene has CDR1 SGHTA and CDR2 FQGNSA. This CDR3 spans 13 amino acids. V shed 3 bases and J shed 8 bases, with 13 bases lying between them.

This chain links TRBV5-1 with TRBJ1-5; the D gene is possibly TRBD1 (6 bases). The V end lost 0 bases, the J end lost 7 bases, and 14 bases lay between the germline ends. Germline values: CDR1 SGHRS, CDR2 YFSETQ. This CDR3 spans 15 amino acids. In nucleotides, the CDR3 is TGCGCCAGCAGCTTGGCGTCGGGGGGCGGGCAGCCCCAGCATTTT. This translates into CASSLASGGGQPQHF. The whole variable domain, filled in from reference TRBV5-1 and TRBJ1-5, reads KAGVTQTPRYLIKTRGQQVTLSCSPISGHRSVSWYQQTPGQGLQFLFEYFSETQRNKGNFPGRFSGRQFSNSRSEMNVSTLELGDSALYLCASSLASGGGQPQHFGDGTRLSIL.

The chain carries TRBV4-1 and TRBJ1-1; TRBD1 matches 7 bases. Germline V gene lookup returns CDR1 MGHRA and CDR2 YSYEKL. Losses at the gene ends were 3 bases for V and 1 base for J; bases not matched to a gene: 5. The CDR3 spans 15 residues. Written as DNA, the CDR3 is TGCGCCAGCAGCCAGGCCCGGGACAGGAACACTGAAGCTTTCTTT. Encoded protein: CASSQARDRNTEAFF.

This chain joins TRBV12-3 or TRBV12-4 and TRBJ1-2; TRBD1 matches 7 bases. This CDR3 region has 12 residues. V was clipped by 2 bases and J by 8 bases; unmatched bases: 2. The CDR3 reads CASSLQGEGYTF. As DNA, the CDR3 is TGTGCCAGCAGTTTACAGGGGGAGGGCTACACCTTC.

This chain links TRBV7-6 with TRBJ2-5; possibly TRBD2 for D (5 bases). In germline, CDR1 is SGHVS, CDR2 FNYEAQ. V lost 1 base and J lost 0, with 9 bases in between. The CDR3 length is 15 residues. The DNA for the CDR3 is TGTGCCAGCAGCTTAGAATCGGGGTACCAAGAGACCCAGTACTTC. This gives the protein CASSLESGYQETQYF.

J is TRBJ2-1 and V is TRBV11-2; 13 positions agree with TRBD2. Germline V gene sequence: CDR1 SGHAT, CDR2 FQNNGV. With 0 bases clipped from V and 4 bases from J, the junction kept 6 bases outside the gene matches. The CDR3 covers 18 residues. In DNA form, the CDR3 reads TGTGCCAGCAGCTTAGATCATGGGACTAGCGGGATTTACAATGAGCAGTTCTTC. Its translation: CASSLDHGTSGIYNEQFF.

In this sample, this clone turned up a few times. The chain is built from TRBV27 and TRBJ2-1; the match to TRBD1 covers 8 bases. CDR1 MNHEY and CDR2 SMNVEV come from the germline V gene (reference sequence). The length of the CDR3 is 16 residues. The V gene end was trimmed by 5 bases and the J gene end by 0 bases; junction bases not matched to a gene: 6. The CDR3 DNA sequence: TGTGCCAGCAGTCCGAATACAGGGGGCTCCTACAATGAGCAGTTCTTC. It translates to CASSPNTGGSYNEQFF.

V is TRBV10-3 and J is TRBJ1-2; TRBD1 agrees at 9 bases. This CDR3 spans 11 amino acids. With 10 bases clipped from V and 14 bases from J, the junction kept 11 bases outside the gene matches. The V gene's germline CDR1 is ENHRY and CDR2 SYGVKD. The CDR3 sequence: CATGLGQGCTF. The CDR3 nucleotides are TGTGCCACCGGACTGGGACAGGGTTGTACCTTC.

The genes are TRBV5-6 and TRBJ2-1, with 9 nucleotides matching TRBD1. CDR1 and CDR2 (germline): SGHDT, YYEEEE. V trimming: 5 bases; J trimming: 3 bases; junction bases outside the gene matches: 9. CDR3 length equals 16 residues. For the CDR3, the DNA is TGTGCCAGCAGGGTATACTACAGGGGGCTCTACAATGAGCAGTTCTTC. Translating gives CASRVYYRGLYNEQFF.

This clone appeared a few times. The CDR3 DNA reads as TGTGCTAGTGGTCCCTCTACAGGGGGCAGTCAGCCCCAGCATTTT. It yields the protein CASGPSTGGSQPQHF. The rearrangement uses TRBV12-5 and TRBJ1-5, with TRBD1 matching 9 bases. With 5 bases clipped from V and 6 bases from J, the junction kept 8 bases outside the gene matches. CDR1 and CDR2 (germline): LGHNT, FRNRAP. The CDR3 runs 15 residues.

The rearrangement joins TRBV19 to TRBJ1-5; the match to TRBD1 covers 7 bases. CDR1 and CDR2 (germline): LNHDA, SQIVND (reference sequence). The CDR3 runs to 14 residues. V dropped 7 bases and J dropped 5; count of bases not matched to a gene: 8. DNA for the CDR3: TGTGCCAGTACTCCGGGACAGCTATATCAGCCCCAGCATTTT. Its protein is CASTPGQLYQPQHF.

The chain recombines TRBV7-9 with TRBJ1-4; D not certain. Germline CDR1 reads SEHNR; CDR2 reads FQNEAQ (reference sequence). There are 17 residues in the CDR3. Trimming stripped 1 base from V and 0 bases from J, with 12 bases between. The CDR3 region is CASSLDGAGATNEKLFF. CDR3 coding DNA: TGTGCCAGCAGCTTAGACGGTGCCGGTGCAACTAATGAAAAACTGTTTTTT.

This clone was seen a single time. J is TRBJ1-2 and V is TRBV5-1; D might be TRBD1 (6 bases). The CDR3 is 13 residues long. V was cut by 4 bases and J by 5 bases, with 12 bases left in between. Germline V gene data show CDR1 as SGHRS and CDR2 as YFSETQ. This chain's CDR3 is CASSEQGRYGYTF. The CDR3 DNA reads as TGCGCCAGCAGCGAACAGGGAAGGTATGGCTACACCTTC. The full variable domain, with the rest looked up from reference TRBV5-1 and TRBJ1-2, is KAGVTQTPRYLIKTRGQQVTLSCSPISGHRSVSWYQQTPGQGLQFLFEYFSETQRNKGNFPGRFSGRQFSNSRSEMNVSTLELGDSALYLCASSEQGRYGYTFGSGTRLTVV.

This clone was detected only once. As DNA, the CDR3 is TGTGCCAGCAGTGCCTCCGGGACAGGGGGGCGGGGAGAGCAGTACTTC. Translating it yields CASSASGTGGRGEQYF. The genes are TRBV6-1 and TRBJ2-7; 11 bases match TRBD1. V trimming: 4 bases; J trimming: 7 bases; junction bases outside the gene matches: 12. The germline CDR1 and CDR2 sequences are MNHNS and SASEGT. The CDR3 loop spans 16 amino acids.

V is TRBV28 and J is TRBJ2-7, with 9 bases that match TRBD1. This CDR3 contains 14 residues. Germline V lookup: CDR1 MDHEN, CDR2 SYDVKM. V shed 4 bases and J 3 bases; nucleotides not matched to a gene: 4. The DNA of the CDR3 is TGTGCCAGCAGTTCCGACAGGGGGATCTACGAGCAGTACTTC. Its protein is CASSSDRGIYEQYF.

This chain connects TRBV7-9 to TRBJ1-5, with D possibly matching TRBD1 (6 bases). Per the germline V gene, CDR1 is SEHNR and CDR2 is FQNEAQ (reference sequence). The CDR3 is made up of 13 amino acids. V lost 5 bases and J 6 bases, leaving 11 bases between the germline ends. CDR3 sequence: CASSLGGVQPQHF. CDR3 DNA sequence: TGTGCCAGCAGCCTAGGGGGGGTTCAGCCCCAGCATTTT.

The chain has TRBV7-3 and TRBJ2-3; D unclear. This CDR3 region has 13 residues. Germline CDR1 is SGHTA and CDR2 is FQGTGA. V lost 5 bases and J lost 3, with 9 bases in between. CDR3 protein: CASSAFRTDTQYF. In DNA, the CDR3 is TGTGCCAGCAGCGCCTTCCGGACAGATACGCAGTATTTT.

The V and J genes are TRBV7-6 and TRBJ1-3, with D possibly matching TRBD1 (6 bases). The CDR3 extends over 17 amino acids. The germline V and J ends were trimmed by 2 bases and 4 bases, with 18 bases remaining between them. CDR1 is SGHVS, CDR2 FNYEAQ, per germline. The DNA of the CDR3 is TGTGCCAGCAGCTTACTTTCCCTTGGGACAAGGGGAAACACCATATATTTT. Translated, it gives CASSLLSLGTRGNTIYF.

Turning to this clone: The junction shows a germline mismatch at one end, possibly a read error. This chain connects TRBV5-5 to TRBJ1-6, with 7 bases fitting TRBD1. The CDR3 has 14 amino acids. Germline values: CDR1 SGHKS, CDR2 YYEKEE (reference sequence). CDR3 bases: TGTGCCAGCAGTTTGGACAGGAAGGATTCACCCCTCCACTTT. Encoded protein: CASSLDRKDSPLHF.

The rearrangement uses TRBV4-1 and TRBJ2-7; D might be TRBD2 (6 bases). V lost 1 base and J 2 bases, leaving 18 bases between the germline ends. Germline V gives CDR1 MGHRA, CDR2 YSYEKL. The CDR3 has 17 residues. In nucleotides, the CDR3 is TGCGCCAGCAGCCAAGCGGCGAAAGCGGGTAGCGCCTACGAGCAGTACTTC. Amino acids: CASSQAAKAGSAYEQYF.

This clone was detected only a few times. The chain couples TRBV7-8 to TRBJ1-1; TRBD1 agrees at 9 bases. V was pared by 4 bases and J by 4 bases, with 10 bases of the junction left unmatched. Germline V gene sequence: CDR1 SGHVS, CDR2 FQNEAQ. There are 16 residues in the CDR3. This CDR3 reads CASSSTGGGAGTEAFF. Written as DNA, the CDR3 is TGTGCCAGCAGCTCGACAGGGGGGGGTGCTGGCACTGAAGCTTTCTTT.

V is TRBV7-9 and J is TRBJ2-1; the match to TRBD1 covers 8 bases. Germline trimming cut 8 bases from V and 9 bases from J; bases unmatched to any gene: 12. Looked up from germline, CDR1 is SEHNR and CDR2 is FQNEAQ (reference sequence). The CDR3 runs to 14 residues. CDR3 sequence: CASGHRGEVAEQFF. The CDR3 DNA follows: TGTGCCAGCGGGCACAGGGGGGAGGTGGCTGAGCAGTTCTTC. The entire variable domain, with the rest obtained from reference TRBV7-9 and TRBJ2-1, is as follows: DTGVSQNPRHKITKRGQNVTFRCDPISEHNRLYWYRQTLGQGPEFLTYFQNEAQLEKSRLLSDRFSAERPKGSFSTLEIQRTEQGDSAMYLCASGHRGEVAEQFFGPGTRLTVL.